This entry lists 10 T cell receptor beta chains sequenced from one sample in a study of T-cell memory formation after mild COVID-19. TCRdb re-called the 5' RACE reads with MiXCR, one entry per CDR3 protein. Of approximately 560,000 distinct CDR3 sequences in the sample, around 15% were seen once. Sample: PBMCs or a T cell subset sorted from them (not recorded which). These receptors were collected from an adult woman who had mild COVID-19 (a few samples of this study predate the infection). Cell type and time point are not known.

The genes are TRBV10-3 and TRBJ1-1; TRBD1 aligns across 8 bases. This CDR3 region has 13 residues. The germline V gene has CDR1 ENHRY and CDR2 SYGVKD. The V segment lost 6 bases and the J segment 4 bases; nucleotides outside the gene matches: 4. The CDR3 region has the DNA TGTGCCATCAGGACAGGGGAGGGCACTGAAGCTTTCTTT. Its translation is CAIRTGEGTEAFF.

A few counts support this clonotype. The chain employs TRBV7-6 and TRBJ2-3, with TRBD2 matching over 7 bases. The CDR3 spans 14 residues. V gave up 6 bases and J gave up 6 bases; unmatched junction bases: 9. In germline, CDR1 is SGHVS, CDR2 FNYEAQ. The CDR3 loop reads CASSFTPTSDTQYF. The CDR3 region has the DNA TGTGCCAGCAGTTTCACACCGACTAGCGATACGCAGTATTTT.

This chain connects TRBV6-6 to TRBJ1-2; D is ambiguous. The V end was cut by 2 bases, the J end by 8 bases, with 12 bases between. From germline, CDR1 is MNHNY and CDR2 SVGAGI (reference sequence). The CDR3 is 13 residues long. Here the CDR3 reads CASSYLSEDGYTF. CDR3 sequence (DNA): TGTGCCAGCAGTTACCTCTCGGAGGACGGCTACACCTTC.

The genes are TRBV7-2 and TRBJ2-3, with D hard to call. Germline CDR1 is SGHTA and CDR2 is FQGNSA. V was pared by 4 bases and J by 8 bases, with 7 bases between. This CDR3 spans 11 amino acids. The DNA of the CDR3 is TGTGCCAGCAGCTCAGTCCTTACGCAGTATTTT. It translates to CASSSVLTQYF.

This clonotype occurred many times. The chain combines TRBV6-5 with TRBJ1-5; 10 bases line up with TRBD1. Losses at the gene ends were 9 bases for V and 3 bases for J; bases not matched to a gene: 2. The CDR3 runs 13 residues. Germline V gene lookup returns CDR1 MNHEY and CDR2 SVGAGI. The CDR3 nucleotides are TGTGCCAGTGGACAGGGGGACAATCAGCCCCAGCATTTT. Translating it yields CASGQGDNQPQHF.

This clonotype was seen a few times. The gene calls are TRBV20-1 and TRBJ1-2, with 8 bases lining up with TRBD1. The germline V gene encodes CDR1 DFQATT and CDR2 SNEGSKA (reference sequence). V gave up 5 bases and J gave up 4 bases; unmatched junction bases: 6. This CDR3 spans 13 amino acids. The CDR3 protein is CSADRGLGYGYTF. CDR3 sequence (DNA): TGCAGTGCTGACAGGGGATTGGGCTATGGCTACACCTTC.

J is TRBJ2-1 and V is TRBV20-1; tentatively, D is TRBD2 (5 bases). V lost 3 bases and J 0 bases, leaving 12 bases between the germline ends. The germline gives CDR1 DFQATT, CDR2 SNEGSKA (reference sequence). The CDR3 is 15 amino acids. CDR3 DNA: TGCAGTGCTAGGCCCCAGCGGAGCTCCTACAATGAGCAGTTCTTC. Translating gives CSARPQRSSYNEQFF.

The chain recombines TRBV4-3 with TRBJ2-2; no clear D. The CDR3 sequence is 16 residues long. V shed 0 bases and J shed 1 base, with 9 bases lying between them. In germline, CDR1 is LGHNA, CDR2 YSLEER. The CDR3 spells CASSQDPPGNTGELFF. The CDR3 nucleotides read TGCGCCAGCAGCCAAGATCCCCCGGGGAACACCGGGGAGCTGTTTTTT.

The rearrangement links TRBV12-3 or TRBV12-4 to TRBJ1-1; 9 nucleotides align to TRBD1. The CDR3 is made up of 11 amino acids. V trimming: 4 bases; J trimming: 11 bases; junction bases outside the gene matches: 2. In DNA form, the CDR3 reads TGTGCCAGCAGTTGGGACAGGGTCGCTTTCTTT. Protein product: CASSWDRVAFF.

The chain joins TRBV12-5 to TRBJ1-2; D might be TRBD1 (5 bases). CDR1 and CDR2 (germline): LGHNT, FRNRAP. This CDR3 spans 12 amino acids. With 5 bases removed from V and 4 bases from J, the gap between germline ends came to 8 bases. CDR3: CASGRDGYGYTF. As DNA, the CDR3 is TGTGCTAGTGGTCGGGACGGCTATGGCTACACCTTC.